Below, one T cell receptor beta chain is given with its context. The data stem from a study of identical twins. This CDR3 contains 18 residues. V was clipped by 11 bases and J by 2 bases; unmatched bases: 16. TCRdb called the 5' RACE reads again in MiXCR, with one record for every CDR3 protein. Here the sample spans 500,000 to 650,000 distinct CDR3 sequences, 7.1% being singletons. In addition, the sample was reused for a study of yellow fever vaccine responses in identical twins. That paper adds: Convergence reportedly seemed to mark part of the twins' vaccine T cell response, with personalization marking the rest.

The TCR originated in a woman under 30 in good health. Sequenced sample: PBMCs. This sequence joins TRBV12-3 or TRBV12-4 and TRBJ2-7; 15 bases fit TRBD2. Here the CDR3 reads CAFCFVGLAGGLTYEQYV. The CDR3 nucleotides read TGTGCCTTCTGTTTCGTGGGACTAGCGGGGGGTCTCACCTACGAGCAGTACGTC.